A selection of T cell receptor beta chains follows, all from one sample in a study of T cell responses to AZD1222 COVID-19 vaccine. Sequenced by immunoSEQ multiplex PCR; TCRdb stores in-frame clones only, minus some. Of about 97,000 clones listed, roughly 90% are singletons. Here the sequenced sample was peripheral blood, taken on day 0 of AZD1222 vaccination. The origin of the receptors is an adult in good health. Both conserved end residues are part of each CDR3. D genes are given only for firm matches. The listing skips clone size in some rows; elsewhere it reads once, few, many or a size class.

. TRBJ1-2 TRBV18 . CASSPPSRADGYTF TGTGCCAGCTCACCACCTTCCAGGGCGGATGGCTACACCTTC
. TRBJ2-1 TRBV7-9 TRBD1 CASRDGQGNEQFF TGTGCCAGCAGAGATGGACAGGGCAATGAGCAGTTCTTC
. TRBJ2-1 TRBV6-2/TRBV6-3 . CASSYHNEQFF TGTGCCAGCAGTTACCACAATGAGCAGTTCTTC
. TRBJ2-7 TRBV18 . CASSPGQQKSYEQYF TGTGCCAGCTCACCGGGACAACAAAAATCCTACGAGCAGTACTTC
. TRBJ1-6 TRBV7-2 . CASSLNSWNSPLHF TGTGCCAGCAGCTTAAACAGTTGGAATTCACCCCTCCACTTT
once TRBJ1-5 TRBV25-1 . CASQMGKQPQHF TGTGCCAGCCAAATGGGAAAACAGCCCCAGCATTTT
. TRBJ2-4 TRBV19 . CASSPRGNIQYF TGTGCCAGTAGTCCCAGAGGAAACATTCAGTACTTC
once TRBJ2-1 TRBV7-9 . CASSLSAYPYNEQFF TGTGCCAGCAGCTTATCCGCCTACCCCTACAATGAGCAGTTCTTC
. TRBJ1-2 TRBV7-9 TRBD1 CASSPGQAAYGYTF TGTGCCAGCAGCCCGGGACAGGCGGCGTATGGCTACACCTTC
. TRBJ1-6 TRBV9 . CASSLQDKGYNSPLHF TGTGCCAGCAGCCTACAAGACAAGGGCTATAATTCACCCCTCCACTTT
. TRBJ1-1 TRBV18 . CASSPTDNTEAFF TGTGCCAGCTCACCAACGGATAACACTGAAGCTTTCTTT
. TRBJ2-1 TRBV7-3 . CASSLNGLNEQFF TGTGCCAGCAGCTTAAACGGGCTTAATGAGCAGTTCTTC
. TRBJ1-5 TRBV7-6 . CASSLESGYSNQPQHF TGTGCCAGCAGCTTAGAGTCAGGTTATAGCAATCAGCCCCAGCATTTT
. TRBJ2-2 TRBV4-3 . CASSWSRTGELFF TGCGCCAGCAGCTGGTCCCGCACCGGGGAGCTGTTTTTT
. TRBJ1-2 TRBV6-5 . CASIPTGTYGYTF TGTGCCAGCATTCCGACAGGCACCTATGGCTACACCTTC
. TRBJ2-2 TRBV4-2 . CASSHLQVTGELFF TGTGCCAGCAGCCACTTACAGGTCACCGGGGAGCTGTTTTTT
. TRBJ1-2 TRBV9 . CASSVDWTANYGYTF TGTGCCAGCAGCGTAGACTGGACAGCTAACTATGGCTACACCTTC
once TRBJ1-1 TRBV5-5 . CASTELFRGDVGNTEAFF TGTGCCAGCACCGAATTGTTTCGGGGGGACGTCGGGAACACTGAAGCTTTCTTT
. TRBJ1-2 TRBV7-2 TRBD1 CASSTRTGTGRYGYTF TGTGCCAGCAGCACCCGGACAGGGACGGGTCGATATGGCTACACCTTC
. TRBJ1-4 TRBV6-5 . CASRSVLYEKLFF TGTGCCAGCCGGTCTGTCCTCTATGAAAAACTGTTTTTT
. TRBJ2-7 TRBV6-5 . CASSHRTASSYEQYF TGTGCCAGCAGCCACAGGACAGCGAGCTCCTACGAGCAGTACTTC
. TRBJ2-2 TRBV24-1 . CATSDGGAGGIPTGELFF TGTGCCACCAGTGATGGGGGGGCAGGGGGAATCCCAACCGGGGAGCTGTTTTTT
. TRBJ1-1 TRBV7-7 . CASSLGLRTEAFF TGTGCTAGCAGCTTAGGACTGAGAACTGAAGCTTTCTTT
. TRBJ2-5 TRBV4-3 TRBD2 CASSQDLASGGGYQETQYF TGCGCCAGCAGCCAAGATTTGGCTAGCGGTGGGGGGTACCAAGAGACCCAGTACTTC
. TRBJ1-4 TRBV6-2/TRBV6-3 TRBD1 CASSYRDRVKVEKLFF TGTGCCAGCAGTTACCGAGACAGGGTGAAGGTTGAAAAACTGTTTTTT
. TRBJ2-3 TRBV24-1 . CATSDLHTTDTQYF TGTGCCACCAGTGATTTGCATACCACAGATACGCAGTATTTT
. TRBJ2-7 TRBV28 TRBD2 CASTLTSGRAEQYF TGTGCCAGCACCTTGACTAGCGGGAGGGCCGAGCAGTACTTC
. TRBJ2-5 TRBV6-5 TRBD1 CASSFTDRGETQYF TGTGCCAGCAGTTTTACGGACAGGGGAGAGACCCAGTACTTC
. TRBJ2-1 TRBV7-2 TRBD2 CASSSTSRGNEQFF TGTGCCAGCAGCTCGACTAGCCGGGGCAATGAGCAGTTCTTC
. TRBJ2-5 TRBV7-7 TRBD1 CASSLGRGRIETQYF TGTGCTAGCAGCCTGGGCAGGGGGCGAATAGAGACCCAGTACTTC
. TRBJ1-3 TRBV5-5 TRBD1 CASSRWQGAGNTIYF TGTGCCAGCAGCCGCTGGCAGGGGGCTGGAAACACCATATATTTT
. TRBJ2-7 TRBV5-1 TRBD1 CASSLTVTGGFYEQYF TGCGCCAGCAGCTTGACTGTTACAGGGGGCTTTTACGAGCAGTACTTC
. TRBJ1-1 TRBV6-1 . CASRESGAQSRQTPRPNTEAFF TGTGCCAGCAGGGAATCAGGAGCTCAGTCCCGACAAACCCCCCGACCAAACACTGAAGCTTTCTTT
. TRBJ1-5 TRBV28 . CASSFSNALGGYQPQHF TGTGCCAGCAGTTTCAGCAACGCCTTGGGGGGTTATCAGCCCCAGCATTTT
. TRBJ1-4 TRBV4-2 . CASSQERGRNEKLFF TGTGCCAGCAGCCAAGAGAGAGGACGGAATGAAAAACTGTTTTTT
once TRBJ1-1 TRBV4-2 . CASSQRNTEAFF TGTGCCAGCAGCCAAAGGAACACTGAAGCTTTCTTT
. TRBJ1-5 TRBV18 . CASSPNWDQPQHF TGTGCCAGCTCACCCAATTGGGATCAGCCCCAGCATTTT